These T cell receptor beta chains were read from a single sample in a study of blood T cell repertoires in COVID-19. The repertoire was sequenced with immunoSEQ multiplex PCR; TCRdb's copy has only in-frame clones and lacks some. In the table there are under 500,000 clones, nearly 90% of which are singletons. Source material: PBMCs or T cells enriched from blood (not recorded which). The receptors stem from a woman between 18 and 30 years old with acute COVID-19. Each CDR3 is given with its conserved first and last residue.

cdr3_aa: CASSLETGNYGYTF
v_call: TRBV7-9
j_call: TRBJ1-2
cdr3_length: 14

cdr3_aa: CASSLDGSVSYNEQFF
v_call: TRBV27
j_call: TRBJ2-1
cdr3_length: 16

cdr3_aa: CATSSIQTGELFF
v_call: TRBV15
j_call: TRBJ2-2
cdr3_length: 13

cdr3_aa: CASSVPTGRSNQPQHF
v_call: TRBV6-1
j_call: TRBJ1-5
cdr3_length: 16

cdr3_aa: CASSQDVTGGLLKLFF
v_call: TRBV4-3
j_call: TRBJ1-4
cdr3_length: 16

cdr3_aa: CASSPYSSYRGYNYGYTF
v_call: TRBV9
j_call: TRBJ1-2
cdr3_length: 18

cdr3_aa: CASSLEGAVYGYTF
v_call: TRBV5-1
j_call: TRBJ1-2
cdr3_length: 14

cdr3_aa: CASSYTGDEQYF
v_call: TRBV5-6
j_call: TRBJ2-7
cdr3_length: 12

cdr3_aa: CASRDRGAYEQYF
v_call: TRBV2
j_call: TRBJ2-7
cdr3_length: 13

cdr3_aa: CASSKRGGKRGNTIYF
v_call: TRBV21-1
j_call: TRBJ1-3
cdr3_length: 16

cdr3_aa: CAISVESSYEQYF
v_call: TRBV10-3
j_call: TRBJ2-7
cdr3_length: 13

cdr3_aa: CASKEAGLDQPQHF
v_call: TRBV27
j_call: TRBJ1-5
cdr3_length: 14

cdr3_aa: CASSPRDRGRLNTEAFF
v_call: TRBV11-2
j_call: TRBJ1-1
cdr3_length: 17

cdr3_aa: CATSDLLANYGYTF
v_call: TRBV24-1
j_call: TRBJ1-2
cdr3_length: 14

cdr3_aa: CASSLGGPNTEAFF
v_call: TRBV7-6
j_call: TRBJ1-1
cdr3_length: 14

cdr3_aa: CASSSPGISPSYEQYF
v_call: TRBV6-5
j_call: TRBJ2-7
cdr3_length: 16

cdr3_aa: CASSQDFRTGTYEQYF
v_call: TRBV3-1/TRBV3-2
j_call: TRBJ2-7
cdr3_length: 16

cdr3_aa: CASSQKSGYSEAFF
v_call: TRBV3-1/TRBV3-2
j_call: TRBJ1-1
cdr3_length: 14

cdr3_aa: CASSQKVWDSLNYGYTF
v_call: TRBV4-1
j_call: TRBJ1-2
cdr3_length: 17

cdr3_aa: CASREQGAGDTQYF
v_call: TRBV14
j_call: TRBJ2-3
cdr3_length: 14

cdr3_aa: CASSPPPGQPDLDGYTF
v_call: TRBV27
j_call: TRBJ1-2
cdr3_length: 17

cdr3_aa: CATSDGLAGGQNEQFF
v_call: TRBV24-1
j_call: TRBJ2-1
cdr3_length: 16

cdr3_aa: CASRQGMETEAFF
v_call: TRBV27
j_call: TRBJ1-1
cdr3_length: 13

cdr3_aa: CASSPGGNQPQHF
v_call: TRBV11-2
j_call: TRBJ1-5
cdr3_length: 13

cdr3_aa: CASSTRASRDTEAFF
v_call: TRBV19
j_call: TRBJ1-1
cdr3_length: 15

cdr3_aa: CASSSGTSGRWNEQFF
v_call: TRBV28
j_call: TRBJ2-1
cdr3_length: 16

cdr3_aa: CASSIRGLYGYTF
v_call: TRBV19
j_call: TRBJ1-2
cdr3_length: 13

cdr3_aa: CASSAMDRVYEQYF
v_call: TRBV9
j_call: TRBJ2-7
cdr3_length: 14

cdr3_aa: CATRKSDRRLDSPLHF
v_call: TRBV27
j_call: TRBJ1-6
cdr3_length: 16

cdr3_aa: CASSGPGQRTYEQYF
v_call: TRBV7-9
j_call: TRBJ2-7
cdr3_length: 15

cdr3_aa: CASSLQQGGEKLFF
v_call: TRBV13
j_call: TRBJ1-4
cdr3_length: 14

cdr3_aa: CASSSTGAASEAFF
v_call: TRBV6-2/TRBV6-3
j_call: TRBJ1-1
cdr3_length: 14

cdr3_aa: CASNTMVNGYTF
v_call: TRBV12-3/TRBV12-4
j_call: TRBJ1-2
cdr3_length: 12

cdr3_aa: CASSDPSGQLLNSPLHF
v_call: TRBV6-1
j_call: TRBJ1-6
cdr3_length: 17

cdr3_aa: CASSLEAGTYEQYF
v_call: TRBV11-2
j_call: TRBJ2-7
cdr3_length: 14

cdr3_aa: CASSPPRTPEGYTF
v_call: TRBV7-8
j_call: TRBJ1-2
cdr3_length: 14

cdr3_aa: CASSFRLQETQYF
v_call: TRBV7-2
j_call: TRBJ2-5
cdr3_length: 13

cdr3_aa: CASSSGGGGYTF
v_call: TRBV27
j_call: TRBJ1-2
cdr3_length: 12

cdr3_aa: CASSHPKGLAGAYNEQFF
v_call: TRBV3-1/TRBV3-2
j_call: TRBJ2-1
cdr3_length: 18

cdr3_aa: CASSRDRAMAIQYF
v_call: TRBV18
j_call: TRBJ2-4
cdr3_length: 14

cdr3_aa: CSVEGRDIQYF
v_call: TRBV29-1
j_call: TRBJ2-4
cdr3_length: 11

cdr3_aa: CASSQGNGNYGYTF
v_call: TRBV3-1/TRBV3-2
j_call: TRBJ1-2
cdr3_length: 14

cdr3_aa: CASHQGPAYGYTF
v_call: TRBV2
j_call: TRBJ1-2
cdr3_length: 13

cdr3_aa: CASSPPWEGTPNTGELFF
v_call: TRBV18
j_call: TRBJ2-2
cdr3_length: 18

cdr3_aa: CASTKWGSFIESQPQHF
v_call: TRBV19
j_call: TRBJ1-5
cdr3_length: 17

cdr3_aa: CASSLGQAPRAF
v_call: TRBV7-3
j_call: TRBJ1-2
cdr3_length: 12

cdr3_aa: CATWYGLNTEAFF
v_call: TRBV7-9
j_call: TRBJ1-1
cdr3_length: 13

cdr3_aa: CSASRTGSSYEQYF
v_call: TRBV20-1
j_call: TRBJ2-7
cdr3_length: 14

cdr3_aa: CASSLGTRDFYGYTF
v_call: TRBV7-9
j_call: TRBJ1-2
cdr3_length: 15

cdr3_aa: CATSDFSRVTGELFF
v_call: TRBV24-1
j_call: TRBJ2-2
cdr3_length: 15

cdr3_aa: CASSLDRDRVLQGYTF
v_call: TRBV11-2
j_call: TRBJ1-2
cdr3_length: 16

cdr3_aa: CASSKGGVNYGYTF
v_call: TRBV25-1
j_call: TRBJ1-2
cdr3_length: 14

cdr3_aa: CASSPTIQGTDTQYF
v_call: TRBV18
j_call: TRBJ2-3
cdr3_length: 15